The 27 T cell receptor beta chains below were found in one sample sequenced in a study of blood T cells in healthy people across ages (dated by TCRdb to between 2015 and 2016). The library relied on 5' RACE. The run used an Illumina HiSeq 2500. A second PCR of roughly 6 to 11 cycles was performed with a sample-barcoded 5' primer and a J-beta primer mix. In TCRdb, the public reads were trimmed at Q25 with fastp and aligned with MiXCR, with productive beta chains retained. Under each unique CDR3 protein, matching rows form one entry showing the most common genes and DNA. Recorded for this sample are roughly 860,000 distinct CDR3 sequences; approximately 67% of them occurred a single time. The ten largest clones take up roughly 26% of the sample. Sequenced material: blood. These TCRs come from a man aged 25 to 40 in good health.

The count of this clonotype is one. This chain uses TRBV12-3 or TRBV12-4 with TRBJ2-5; no clear D. The end of the DNA aligns better with TRBJ2-7, so the J call may be wrong. There are 13 residues in the CDR3. The CDR3 is CASSVVSLSEQYF. DNA for the CDR3: TGTGCCAGCAGTGTAGTGTCGCTGAGCGAGCAGTACTTC.

The chain joins TRBV7-2 to TRBJ1-2; 9 bases fit TRBD1. Germline V lookup: CDR1 SGHTA, CDR2 FQGNSA. The junction had 2 bases not matched to a gene; V was cut back by 2 bases and J by 7 bases. The CDR3 extends over 13 amino acids. CDR3 protein: CASSLTTGGGYTF. In DNA, the CDR3 is TGTGCCAGCAGCTTAACGACAGGGGGTGGCTACACCTTC.

V usage is TRBV12-3 or TRBV12-4 and J usage is TRBJ2-1; 11 nucleotides line up with TRBD2. This CDR3 is 15 amino acids long. V lost 6 bases to trimming and J lost 7 bases; unmatched junction nucleotides: 8. CDR3 region: CASSYTSGGFNEQFF. CDR3 coding DNA: TGTGCCAGCAGCTATACTAGCGGGGGATTTAATGAGCAGTTCTTC.

The V gene is TRBV7-2, the J gene TRBJ2-7; D is unclear. V gave up 4 bases and J gave up 4 bases, with 14 bases separating them. Per the germline V gene, CDR1 is SGHTA and CDR2 is FQGNSA. The CDR3 covers 14 residues. CDR3 sequence reads: CASSYPWDPYEQYF. In nucleotides, the CDR3 is TGTGCCAGCAGCTACCCCTGGGATCCTTACGAGCAGTACTTC.

Only a few counts were recorded for this clonotype. J is TRBJ2-3 and V is TRBV7-2, with TRBD2 matching over 8 bases. This CDR3 contains 12 residues. Trimming at V came to 0 bases and at J to 10 bases, leaving 0 bases not matched to a gene. The germline gives CDR1 SGHTA, CDR2 FQGNSA. Here the CDR3 reads CASSLAGGAQYF. The DNA of the CDR3 is TGTGCCAGCAGCTTAGCCGGGGGGGCGCAGTATTTT.

The rearrangement joins TRBV7-9 to TRBJ2-7; 7 nucleotides line up with TRBD1. V gave up 1 base and J gave up 4 bases; unmatched junction bases: 7. This CDR3 comprises 15 residues. CDR1 is SEHNR, CDR2 FQNEAQ, per germline (reference sequence). CDR3 DNA: TGTGCCAGCAGCTTAGGGCCCCAGGGGGAGTACGAGCAGTACTTC. Translating gives CASSLGPQGEYEQYF.

The chain joins TRBV5-1 to TRBJ2-3, with 9 bases lining up with TRBD2. The germline V gene has CDR1 SGHRS and CDR2 YFSETQ. The V segment lost 4 bases and the J segment 0 bases; nucleotides outside the gene matches: 6. The CDR3 totals 16 residues. CDR3 region: CASSRFSGGSTDTQYF. The CDR3 nucleotides read TGCGCCAGCAGCCGTTTTAGCGGGGGCAGCACAGATACGCAGTATTTT.

This clonotype showed up just once. The chain combines TRBV2 with TRBJ1-2, with D possibly TRBD1 on 6 matching bases. The germline CDR1 and CDR2 sequences are SNHLY and FYNNEI. V lost 9 bases and J lost 2, with 13 bases in between. This CDR3 is built from 13 residues. The CDR3 region has the DNA TGTGCCAGTAAGGCCGACAGGAACTATGGCTACACCTTC. Protein sequence: CASKADRNYGYTF.

The V gene is TRBV20-1, the J gene TRBJ2-1; TRBD2 matches at 12 bases. The V gene's germline CDR1 is DFQATT and CDR2 SNEGSKA (reference sequence). The CDR3 has 14 residues. J gave up 10 bases and V 3 bases, and 7 bases lay outside the gene matches. This CDR3 reads CSASPLAGGGEQFF. The CDR3 DNA follows: TGCAGTGCTAGCCCCCTAGCGGGAGGGGGGGAGCAGTTCTTC.

The chain uses TRBV19 and TRBJ2-7, with 8 bases matching TRBD1. The J segment lost 3 bases and the V segment lost 4 bases, leaving 5 bases of the junction unmatched. Germline V gives CDR1 LNHDA, CDR2 SQIVND (reference sequence). This CDR3 contains 14 residues. The CDR3 loop reads CASSKQGGDYEQYF. The CDR3 nucleotides read TGTGCCAGTAGTAAACAGGGGGGCGACTACGAGCAGTACTTC.

This chain links TRBV12-3 or TRBV12-4 with TRBJ2-3; 8 bases align to TRBD2. V was clipped by 6 bases and J by 2 bases; unmatched bases: 7. The CDR3 totals 15 residues. CDR3 sequence reads: CASSPTSGHTDTQYF. The CDR3 DNA is TGTGCCAGCAGCCCTACTAGCGGACACACAGATACGCAGTATTTT.

The V gene is TRBV10-3, the J gene TRBJ2-7, with a tentative D call TRBD2 (6 bases). The CDR3 is made up of 13 amino acids. Trimming removed 0 bases at V and 6 bases at J, with 9 bases between. Germline values: CDR1 ENHRY, CDR2 SYGVKD. Written as DNA, the CDR3 is TGTGCCATCAGTGAGTCGGGACTGGCCGAGCAGTACTTC. Translating gives CAISESGLAEQYF.

This clonotype was recorded a few times. This chain joins TRBV11-2 and TRBJ1-2; D not resolved. The germline gives CDR1 SGHAT, CDR2 FQNNGV. With 0 bases removed from V and 4 bases from J, the gap between germline ends came to 12 bases. CDR3 length: 15 amino acids. For the CDR3, the DNA is TGTGCCAGCAGCTTAGATTCAGGATTAGCCTATGGCTACACCTTC. It encodes CASSLDSGLAYGYTF.

With respect to this clonotype: The germline gene is not matched at one end of the junction; a read error may be the cause. This chain links TRBV5-1 with TRBJ2-7, with TRBD2 as a possible D gene (6 bases). The V gene's germline CDR1 is SGHRS and CDR2 YFSETQ. This CDR3 is 14 amino acids long. Here the CDR3 DNA reads TGCGTCAGCAGCTTCCAGGGCGGGACCTACGAGCAGTACTTC. It is translated as CVSSFQGGTYEQYF.

This chain joins TRBV27 and TRBJ2-1; no reliable D call. Trimming stripped 10 bases from V and 0 bases from J, with 13 bases between. CDR3 length: 14 residues. Germline-derived CDR1 and CDR2 are MNHEY and SMNVEV (reference sequence). The CDR3 protein is CATKDPSSYNEQFF. CDR3 DNA sequence: TGTGCCACCAAAGACCCAAGCTCCTACAATGAGCAGTTCTTC.

This clonotype was seen at least ten times. The chain has TRBV5-1 and TRBJ2-3, with 12 bases lining up with TRBD2. Germline V gene data show CDR1 as SGHRS and CDR2 as YFSETQ. Trimming removed 0 bases from V and 4 bases from J; junction bases left unmatched: 3. CDR3 length equals 16 residues. The CDR3: CASSLGLAGDSDTQYF. The CDR3 nucleotides are TGCGCCAGCAGCTTGGGACTAGCGGGGGACTCAGATACGCAGTATTTT.

Many counts were recorded for this clonotype. This sequence joins TRBV29-1 and TRBJ1-5, with D maybe TRBD1 (5 bases). There are 13 residues in the CDR3. V lost 4 bases, J lost 6 bases, and 13 bases lay in between. Per germline, CDR1 SQVTM and CDR2 ANQGSEA. The CDR3 sequence is CSVGVGAGQPQHF. In DNA form, the CDR3 reads TGCAGCGTTGGGGTTGGGGCGGGTCAGCCCCAGCATTTT.

The sample holds one count of this clonotype. This rearrangement joins TRBV6-1 to TRBJ1-1, with D perhaps matching TRBD1 (6 bases). Per germline, CDR1 MNHNS and CDR2 SASEGT. V was cut by 6 bases and J by 4 bases, with 9 bases left in between. The CDR3 sequence is 12 residues long. Here the CDR3 DNA reads TGTGCCAGCAGAGACAGGCTCACTGAAGCTTTCTTT. Protein sequence: CASRDRLTEAFF.

The gene calls are TRBV12-3 or TRBV12-4 and TRBJ2-7; D is undetermined. V dropped 7 bases and J dropped 2 bases, with 15 bases sitting between them. This CDR3 contains 14 residues. CDR3 DNA sequence: TGTGCCAGCACCCTTGGGCAGGCAGCCTACGAGCAGTACTTC. Protein: CASTLGQAAYEQYF.

This clonotype has just a few counts. The V and J genes are TRBV25-1 and TRBJ2-3; D call uncertain. Looked up from germline, CDR1 is MGHDK and CDR2 is SYGVNS. With 4 bases removed from V and 4 bases from J, the gap between germline ends came to 9 bases. The CDR3 loop spans 13 amino acids. CDR3 sequence reads: CASSVAFSDTQYF. As DNA, the CDR3 is TGTGCCAGCAGTGTCGCATTCTCAGATACGCAGTATTTT.

This sequence joins TRBV27 and TRBJ2-7, with a possible D match to TRBD2 (6 bases). In germline, CDR1 is MNHEY, CDR2 SMNVEV (reference sequence). Trimming removed 3 bases at V and 0 bases at J, with 12 bases between. The length of the CDR3 is 15 residues. DNA for the CDR3: TGTGCCAGCAGTTTCGGCGGGGTGCTCTCCTACGAGCAGTACTTC. This translates into CASSFGGVLSYEQYF.

CDR3 sequence: CSVVPGTYEQYF. The DNA of the CDR3 is TGCAGCGTTGTCCCGGGGACCTACGAGCAGTACTTC. This chain uses TRBV29-1 with TRBJ2-7, with TRBD2 as a possible D gene (5 bases). Per the germline V gene, CDR1 is SQVTM and CDR2 is ANQGSEA. This CDR3 is 12 amino acids long. Trimming shortened V by 4 bases and J by 2 bases, and 9 bases separated the two germline ends.

The rearrangement uses TRBV20-1 and TRBJ2-4, with 9 bases fitting TRBD1. This CDR3 is built from 11 residues. Germline V CDR1 and CDR2: DFQATT, SNEGSKA (reference sequence). Trimming at V came to 3 bases and at J to 13 bases, leaving 4 bases not matched to a gene. The DNA of the CDR3 is TGCAGTGCTAGTTCCGGGACAGGGCAGTACTTC. It specifies CSASSGTGQYF.

V usage is TRBV6-6 and J usage is TRBJ1-6; D is unresolved. Germline CDR1 and CDR2: MNHNY and SVGAGI (reference sequence). The CDR3 sequence is 15 residues long. Trimming took off 2 bases at V and 6 bases at J, with 11 bases between the two ends. In DNA form, the CDR3 reads TGTGCCAGCAGTTACGATGGCGGTTCTAATTCACCCCTCCACTTT. Its protein product is CASSYDGGSNSPLHF.

V is TRBV15 and J is TRBJ1-1, with D unclear. Trimming shortened V by 3 bases and J by 2 bases, and 4 bases separated the two germline ends. CDR3 length: 12 residues. Germline V gene lookup returns CDR1 LNHNV and CDR2 YYDKDF (reference sequence). CDR3 protein: CATSRLNTEAFF. CDR3 nucleotide sequence: TGTGCCACCAGCAGGCTTAACACTGAAGCTTTCTTT.

This clonotype was picked up a small number of times. The chain is built from TRBV7-2 and TRBJ2-7; 7 bases are a match to TRBD1. The CDR3 is made up of 14 amino acids. CDR1 and CDR2 (germline): SGHTA, FQGNSA. With V trimmed by 6 bases and J by 3 bases, 8 bases remained unmatched. The CDR3 DNA reads TGTGCCAGCAGTAACACAGGGGTAGACTACGAGCAGTACTTC. It yields the protein CASSNTGVDYEQYF.

This clonotype has a single count. The V and J genes are TRBV11-2 and TRBJ2-3, with 8 bases identical to TRBD2. CDR3 length: 15 amino acids. Germline V lookup: CDR1 SGHAT, CDR2 FQNNGV. The V segment lost 5 bases and the J segment 0 bases; nucleotides outside the gene matches: 4. Here the CDR3 DNA reads TGTGCCAGCAGCCGCGGGGGGACAAGCACAGATACGCAGTATTTT. The encoded protein is CASSRGGTSTDTQYF. Looking up the rest from reference TRBV11-2 and TRBJ2-3 gives the full variable domain: EAGVAQSPRYKIIEKRQSVAFWCNPISGHATLYWYQQILGQGPKLLIQFQNNGVVDDSQLPKDRFSAERLKGVDSTLKIQPAKLEDSAVYLCASSRGGTSTDTQYFGPGTRLTVL.